This TCR beta chain was observed in a study of CD8 T cells in Susac syndrome. Notes on the study in general: The study admitted that it had a relatively small number of individuals in its TCR sequencing and HLA analysis.

Germline-derived CDR1 and CDR2 are MNHEY and SVGEGT. CDR3 length: 15 residues. V was clipped by 8 bases and J by 1 base, with 17 bases between them. Notes on this clonotype: The antigen is unknown.

Random hexamers were used to reverse transcribe roughly 0.5 to 1 ug of RNA. Amplification of TCR beta CDR3 by immunoSEQ multiplex PCR spanned 54 Vbeta and 13 Jbeta. One entry per CDR3 protein, called by TCRdb with MiXCR from the immunoSEQ multiplex PCR reads. The repertoire holds fewer than 150,000 distinct CDR3 sequences, with approximately 90% as singletons. The sequenced sample consisted of CD8+ T cells from PBMCs. This TCR came from a human donor with multiple sclerosis. The chain employs TRBV6-2 or TRBV6-3 and TRBJ2-5, with D perhaps TRBD2 (6 bases). The CDR3 DNA sequence: TGTGCCAGCGATCACGGGAGATCCAGCCAAGAGACCCAGTACTTC. This encodes CASDHGRSSQETQYF.